The rows below give T cell receptor beta chains drawn from one sample of a study of PD-1 blockade in classical Hodgkin lymphoma. TCRdb keeps only in-frame clones here, not all; method: immunoSEQ multiplex PCR. The data contain some 9,100 clones, approximately 80% of them singletons. The sample in question was CD4+ T cells from blood, obtained before the fourth cycle of nivolumab. The receptors originated from a human donor with classical Hodgkin lymphoma. CDR3s include the opening cysteine and the closing phenylalanine or tryptophan. Each record gives: V gene, clone size, D gene, J gene, CDR3 DNA, CDR3 protein. The D gene is left open where the match is weak. Rows give clone size only sometimes, using once, few, many, or a class for an expanded clone.

v_gene: TRBV29-1; abundance: .; d_gene: TRBD2; j_gene: TRBJ2-7; CDR3nt: TGCAGCGTTGGGGGACTATTCCACGAGCAGTACTTC; CDR3aa: CSVGGLFHEQYF
v_gene: TRBV6-5; abundance: .; d_gene: .; j_gene: TRBJ1-5; CDR3nt: TGTGCCAGCAGTCCCCGACAGGAAATGCCCCAGCATTTT; CDR3aa: CASSPRQEMPQHF
v_gene: TRBV30; abundance: .; d_gene: TRBD1; j_gene: TRBJ2-7; CDR3nt: TGTGCCTGGACTAGGACAGGGGGGGGCGAGCAGTACTTC; CDR3aa: CAWTRTGGGEQYF
v_gene: TRBV30; abundance: once; d_gene: .; j_gene: TRBJ2-2; CDR3nt: TGTGCCTGGAGTGTGAAGCGGGCCCTCACCGGGGAGCTGTTTTTT; CDR3aa: CAWSVKRALTGELFF
v_gene: TRBV27; abundance: .; d_gene: TRBD1; j_gene: TRBJ1-5; CDR3nt: TGTGCCAGCAGTTTTGGACAGGGCAATCAGCCCCAGCATTTT; CDR3aa: CASSFGQGNQPQHF
v_gene: TRBV30; abundance: .; d_gene: .; j_gene: TRBJ2-5; CDR3nt: TGTGCCTGGAGTAGGGGACGGAGTTCCGAGACCCAGTACTTC; CDR3aa: CAWSRGRSSETQYF
v_gene: TRBV7-9; abundance: .; d_gene: TRBD2; j_gene: TRBJ2-3; CDR3nt: TGTGCCAGCAGCCAAACGGGGGGGCGGCCAGATACGCAGTATTTT; CDR3aa: CASSQTGGRPDTQYF
v_gene: TRBV7-8; abundance: .; d_gene: TRBD1; j_gene: TRBJ2-5; CDR3nt: TGTGCCAGCAGCCTGGACAGGGGGGAGACCCAGTACTTC; CDR3aa: CASSLDRGETQYF
v_gene: TRBV10-3; abundance: once; d_gene: .; j_gene: TRBJ1-6; CDR3nt: TGTGCCATCAGTGACAGGAGGAATTCACCCCTCCACTTT; CDR3aa: CAISDRRNSPLHF
v_gene: TRBV5-6; abundance: .; d_gene: .; j_gene: TRBJ2-1; CDR3nt: TGTGCCAGCAGCATAACGCCCCACTCCTACAATGAGCAGTTCTTC; CDR3aa: CASSITPHSYNEQFF
v_gene: TRBV7-3; abundance: .; d_gene: .; j_gene: TRBJ2-7; CDR3nt: TGTGCCAGCAGCTTAAAGGCAGGTGGCCCCTACGAGCAGTACTTC; CDR3aa: CASSLKAGGPYEQYF
v_gene: TRBV28; abundance: few; d_gene: TRBD1; j_gene: TRBJ1-2; CDR3nt: TGTGCCAGCAGTCGGGACAGGGGATGGATTGGCTACACCTTC; CDR3aa: CASSRDRGWIGYTF
v_gene: TRBV7-2; abundance: .; d_gene: TRBD1; j_gene: TRBJ1-4; CDR3nt: TGTGCCAGCAGCTTAGGTGGGACAGGGGGCGGAAAACTGTTTTTT; CDR3aa: CASSLGGTGGGKLFF
v_gene: TRBV7-9; abundance: .; d_gene: TRBD2; j_gene: TRBJ2-7; CDR3nt: TGTGCCAGCAGCCCCCGGGGGGGTCGCTCCTACGAGCAGTACTTC; CDR3aa: CASSPRGGRSYEQYF
v_gene: TRBV9; abundance: few; d_gene: .; j_gene: TRBJ1-3; CDR3nt: TGTGCCAGCAGCGGGACAGTCTCTGGAAACACCATATATTTT; CDR3aa: CASSGTVSGNTIYF
v_gene: TRBV19; abundance: .; d_gene: .; j_gene: TRBJ2-3; CDR3nt: TGTGCCAGTAGCGGGGGAGCGGGCACAGATACGCAGTATTTT; CDR3aa: CASSGGAGTDTQYF
v_gene: TRBV27; abundance: .; d_gene: .; j_gene: TRBJ1-6; CDR3nt: TGTGCCAGCAGTTTAAGGACAGATAATTCACCCCTCCACTTT; CDR3aa: CASSLRTDNSPLHF
v_gene: TRBV9; abundance: few; d_gene: .; j_gene: TRBJ1-1; CDR3nt: TGTGCCAGCAGCCCAGGGACACTGAACACTGAAGCTTTCTTT; CDR3aa: CASSPGTLNTEAFF
v_gene: TRBV5-6; abundance: once; d_gene: .; j_gene: TRBJ2-5; CDR3nt: TGTGCCAGCAGCAAGGACAGTCAAGAGACCCAGTACTTC; CDR3aa: CASSKDSQETQYF
v_gene: TRBV6-5; abundance: .; d_gene: TRBD1; j_gene: TRBJ1-5; CDR3nt: TGTGCCAGCAGTTATGGAGGACAGGGGGATCAGCCCCAGCATTTT; CDR3aa: CASSYGGQGDQPQHF
v_gene: TRBV5-6; abundance: .; d_gene: .; j_gene: TRBJ1-4; CDR3nt: TGTGCCAGCAGCTTGGCCGCAGGAAATGAAAAACTGTTTTTT; CDR3aa: CASSLAAGNEKLFF
v_gene: TRBV18; abundance: .; d_gene: .; j_gene: TRBJ1-2; CDR3nt: TGTGCCAGCTCACCTATTGACCAGATAGACTATGGCTACACCTTC; CDR3aa: CASSPIDQIDYGYTF
v_gene: TRBV19; abundance: .; d_gene: TRBD1; j_gene: TRBJ2-7; CDR3nt: TGTGCCAGTAGTCGGACAGGTTGGAACGAGCAGTACTTC; CDR3aa: CASSRTGWNEQYF
v_gene: TRBV4-1; abundance: .; d_gene: TRBD1; j_gene: TRBJ2-5; CDR3nt: TGCGCCAGCAGCCAAGACCCTGGACAGGGAAGGAAAGAGACCCAGTACTTC; CDR3aa: CASSQDPGQGRKETQYF
v_gene: TRBV7-9; abundance: .; d_gene: .; j_gene: TRBJ1-2; CDR3nt: TGTGCCAGCAGCTTGGCAGGACAGCCTAACTATGGCTACACCTTC; CDR3aa: CASSLAGQPNYGYTF
v_gene: TRBV9; abundance: .; d_gene: TRBD1; j_gene: TRBJ1-6; CDR3nt: TGTGCCAGCGGGGGACAGGGTCGTAATTCACCCCTCCACTTT; CDR3aa: CASGGQGRNSPLHF
v_gene: TRBV19; abundance: .; d_gene: TRBD2; j_gene: TRBJ2-1; CDR3nt: TGTGCCAGTAGCCGGACTAGCGGAACCTACAATGAGCAGTTCTTC; CDR3aa: CASSRTSGTYNEQFF
v_gene: TRBV5-5; abundance: .; d_gene: .; j_gene: TRBJ1-2; CDR3nt: TGTGCCAGCAGCTTCGTCCCAACAGGAGACTATGGCTACACCTTC; CDR3aa: CASSFVPTGDYGYTF
v_gene: TRBV19; abundance: .; d_gene: .; j_gene: TRBJ1-4; CDR3nt: TGTGCCAGTACCACCCCTCCGGAAAAACTGTTTTTT; CDR3aa: CASTTPPEKLFF
v_gene: TRBV6-6; abundance: .; d_gene: TRBD1; j_gene: TRBJ2-7; CDR3nt: TGTGCCAGCAGTTGGGGGACAGGGGCCTACGAGCAGTACTTC; CDR3aa: CASSWGTGAYEQYF
v_gene: TRBV6-5; abundance: .; d_gene: TRBD1; j_gene: TRBJ1-2; CDR3nt: TGTGCCAGCAGTTACAGGGACAGCGGCTTAGGTGGCTACACCTTC; CDR3aa: CASSYRDSGLGGYTF
v_gene: TRBV4-1; abundance: .; d_gene: TRBD1; j_gene: TRBJ2-7; CDR3nt: TGCGCCAGCAGCCAAACCGAGGACAGGGCAACCTACGAGCAGTACTTC; CDR3aa: CASSQTEDRATYEQYF
v_gene: TRBV7-2; abundance: .; d_gene: .; j_gene: TRBJ2-1; CDR3nt: TGTGCCAGCAGCTTAGTCCGAGGGGTATCGGGCAATGAGCAGTTCTTC; CDR3aa: CASSLVRGVSGNEQFF
v_gene: TRBV7-2; abundance: .; d_gene: .; j_gene: TRBJ2-1; CDR3nt: TGTGCCAGCAGCCCCCAGTTTGCCTCCTACAATGAGCAGTTCTTC; CDR3aa: CASSPQFASYNEQFF
v_gene: TRBV4-1; abundance: .; d_gene: TRBD1; j_gene: TRBJ2-4; CDR3nt: TGCGCCAGCAGCCCGGGGACAGTCATACTAGCCAAAAACATTCAGTACTTC; CDR3aa: CASSPGTVILAKNIQYF
v_gene: TRBV7-9; abundance: once; d_gene: .; j_gene: TRBJ1-1; CDR3nt: TGTGCCAGCAGTCCGACCGTGAACACTGAAGCTTTCTTT; CDR3aa: CASSPTVNTEAFF
v_gene: TRBV2; abundance: .; d_gene: TRBD2; j_gene: TRBJ2-3; CDR3nt: TGTGCCAGCAGCGGACTAGCGGGGTTTAGCACAGATACGCAGTATTTT; CDR3aa: CASSGLAGFSTDTQYF